These 4 T cell receptor beta chains came from one sample sequenced in a study of blood T cell repertoires in COVID-19. Only in-frame clones appear in the TCRdb table, and some are missing; sequencing was by immunoSEQ multiplex PCR. Altogether about 210,000 clones are present, about four fifths being singletons, with the ten largest covering 10% to 15%. The sequenced sample consisted of peripheral blood. These receptors all come from a woman aged 35 to 49 with acute or convalescent COVID-19.

The chain employs TRBV7-9 and TRBJ1-2; 7 bases agree with TRBD1. V gave up 5 bases and J gave up 4 bases; unmatched junction bases: 16. Germline CDR1 and CDR2: SEHNR and FQNEAQ (reference sequence). CDR3 length: 17 residues. The CDR3, as DNA: TGTGCCAGCAGCCCCAAACCCACGACAGGGACCTTCTATGGCTACACCTTC. This gives the protein CASSPKPTTGTFYGYTF. Supplemented by reference TRBV7-9 and TRBJ1-2, the full variable domain reads DTGVSQNPRHKITKRGQNVTFRCDPISEHNRLYWYRQTLGQGPEFLTYFQNEAQLEKSRLLSDRFSAERPKGSFSTLEIQRTEQGDSAMYLCASSPKPTTGTFYGYTFGSGTRLTVV.

This clone showed up just a few times. V usage is TRBV4-1 and J usage is TRBJ1-3; D is undetermined. Per germline, CDR1 MGHRA and CDR2 YSYEKL. This CDR3 spans 17 amino acids. V gave up 0 bases and J gave up 1 base, with 13 bases separating them. CDR3 residues: CASSQDEVSFSGNTIYF. The DNA of the CDR3 is TGCGCCAGCAGCCAAGATGAGGTATCCTTTTCTGGAAACACCATATATTTT.

The chain uses TRBV19 and TRBJ2-2; D possibly corresponds to TRBD1 (5 bases). V was pared by 5 bases and J by 5 bases, with 12 bases between. The CDR3 has 14 residues. In germline, CDR1 is LNHDA, CDR2 SQIVND (reference sequence). CDR3 amino acids: CASSGRQKTGELFF. For the CDR3, the DNA is TGTGCCAGTAGTGGACGACAGAAGACCGGGGAGCTGTTTTTT. The full variable domain, with the rest looked up from reference TRBV19 and TRBJ2-2, is DGGITQSPKYLFRKEGQNVTLSCEQNLNHDAMYWYRQDPGQGLRLIYYSQIVNDFQKGDIAEGYSVSREKKESFPLTVTSAQKNPTAFYLCASSGRQKTGELFFGEGSRLTVL.

This chain connects TRBV7-9 to TRBJ2-3; perhaps TRBD2 as D (6 bases). The ends were cut back, 6 bases at V and 3 bases at J, with 19 bases in the middle. The CDR3 spans 16 residues. Looked up from germline, CDR1 is SEHNR and CDR2 is FQNEAQ (reference sequence). The CDR3 is CASRSFGGRKTDTQYF. CDR3 DNA: TGTGCCAGCAGGTCATTCGGGGGACGGAAAACAGATACGCAGTATTTT.